This TCR beta chain derives from a study of technical replicates of blood from a few donors. The protocol was immunoSEQ multiplex PCR, while the TCRdb copy is restricted to in-frame clones and leaves out a portion. The top ten hold approximately 0.22% of the sample, which has more than 75,000 clones, 93% seen once. The V segment lost 7 bases and the J segment 1 base; nucleotides outside the gene matches: 5. There are 13 residues in the CDR3. CDR1 is SQVTM, CDR2 ANQGSEA, per germline. The material sequenced was T cells isolated from PBMCs. This clonotype was obtained from a human donor in good health. The rearrangement links TRBV29-1 to TRBJ2-7; 9 bases fit TRBD1. The CDR3 DNA reads TGCAGCGGGAGACAGGGGGATTCCTACGAGCAGTACTTC. Protein: CSGRQGDSYEQYF.